This T cell receptor beta chain was identified in a study of spatial heterogeneity in lung cancer. Study-level information: More beta-chain than alpha-chain sequences were consistently detected.

This clonotype was detected many times. Its antigen is unidentified. Time point described: sample taken at primary tumor resection. Unsorted tumor, nontumor lung tissue or cryopreserved PBMC supplied the whole RNA. On each TCR cDNA molecule, a unique molecular identifier was present. One entry per CDR3 protein, called by TCRdb with MiXCR from the 5' RACE reads. The repertoire includes about 9,900 distinct CDR3 sequences, over 6% of them detected once, and 7.1% sits in the top ten. Study-level results: Within tumors, counts of expanded alpha and beta TCRs tracked tumor mutation counts. The estimate shows that only 5.5% to 8.5% of tumor T cells were covered for alpha and approximately 13% for beta chains.

The sample here was lung tumor tissue, taken at surgery. The receptor's source is a female donor with early-stage non-small cell lung cancer.

This CDR3 is CSARGQGRWTEAFF. The CDR3 bases are TGCAGTGCTAGAGGGCAGGGACGGTGGACTGAAGCTTTCTTT. The chain joins TRBV20-1 to TRBJ1-1; perhaps TRBD1 as D (5 bases). Germline lookup yields CDR1 DFQATT and CDR2 SNEGSKA (reference sequence). This CDR3 is 14 amino acids long. V gave up 1 base and J gave up 5 bases, with 14 bases separating them.